The entry below describes one TCR beta chain. Antigen: not known. The data derive from a study of cytomegalovirus exposure and HLA in healthy donors. About the research overall: An earlier analysis found under 130 million unique TCR beta sequences from 150 million to 200 million T cells. Study-wide points: As a later analysis revealed, most CMV-associated TCR beta chains appeared HLA-restricted.

Primers for the PCR totalled 60 Vbeta and 13 Jbeta. Data came from immunoSEQ multiplex PCR; TCRdb stores just in-frame clones and leaves some out. The sample records 180,000 or so clones, 70% to 80% being singletons. The CDR3 is made up of 12 amino acids. Trimming cost V 5 bases and J 12 bases, with 14 bases left between them. The germline CDR1 and CDR2 sequences are LNHDA and SQIVND (reference sequence). Sequenced input: PBMCs. The source is a female donor in good health and CMV-seronegative. This chain joins TRBV19 and TRBJ2-1; TRBD1 might be the D (6 bases). The CDR3 region is CASSARQVGQFF. CDR3 sequence (DNA): TGTGCCAGTAGTGCCCGACAGGTTGGGCAGTTCTTC.